This T cell receptor beta chain was profiled in a study of molecular identifiers for immune sequencing clone quantification. Points on this clonotype: Antigen: not known. Given a much more abundant clone one base away, this may be a read error.

Study conclusions and caveats: The study reportedly detected spiked Jurkat TCR RNA from one cell among about 1 million naive cells.

The bulk TCR libraries were made with methods described before and with listed TCR primers. TCRdb itself ran the PCR reads through MiXCR, one entry per CDR3 protein. The sample has around 460,000 distinct CDR3 sequences, around 23% seen once. V was shortened by 1 base and J by 10 bases, with 16 bases between the two germline ends. The germline gives CDR1 SGHVS, CDR2 FNYEAQ. The CDR3 has 14 amino acids. Sequencing used naive CD8+ T cells from blood, with Jurkat cell RNA spiked in. Stated subset: FACS-sorted CD8+CD4-CCR7+CD45RA+ naive T cells. The sequence was collected from a human donor in good health. Some libraries in this study had Jurkat cell RNA spiked in. The chain has TRBV7-6 and TRBJ1-1, with D uncertain. CDR3 sequence (DNA): TGTGCCAGCAGCTTAGAACTCTACGGCGTAACAGCTTTCTTT. Protein sequence: CASSLELYGVTAFF.